This TCR beta chain came from a study of Graves' ophthalmopathy and Graves' hyperthyroidism. Findings of the study overall: Detected in blood as well were most expanded thyroid clonotypes with frequency above 0.001. The model reached roughly 71% sensitivity and about 73% specificity for predicting ophthalmopathy progression.

TCR beta CDR3 regions were amplified from RNA transcripts. Investigators did first-round RT-PCR with HTBI primers, then second-round multiplex PCR. TCRdb re-called the multiplex PCR reads with MiXCR, one entry per CDR3 protein. Of approximately 1.2 million distinct CDR3 sequences in the sample, 36% were seen once. A remark on this clonotype: What it recognizes is unknown.

Enrolled hyperthyroidism patients had a new diagnosis, a duration under 2 months, and an age of 18 to 65. No donor had other autoimmune disease, uncontrolled infection, pregnancy or lactation. The TCR originated in an adult man with Graves' hyperthyroidism. The sequenced sample consisted of peripheral blood or thyroid tissue (not recorded which).

Written as DNA, the CDR3 is TGTGCCAGCAGCCCACAGGGGACAAACACCGGGGAGCTGTTTTTT. Translated: CASSPQGTNTGELFF. The rearrangement uses TRBV7-8 and TRBJ2-2; 7 nucleotides agree with TRBD1. Trimming at V came to 5 bases and at J to 2 bases, leaving 5 bases not matched to a gene. CDR1 and CDR2 (germline): SGHVS, FQNEAQ. The CDR3 consists of 15 residues.